The sequence of this T cell receptor beta chain was determined in a study of early T cells in non-severe SARS-CoV-2 infection. Study-level background: Chains were unpaired, as sequencing was done on bulk RNA from unsorted whole blood.

On this clonotype: Its antigen remains unknown.

Attachment of unique molecular identifiers to individual cDNA molecules was performed. In TCRdb, the 5' RACE reads were re-called with MiXCR into one record per CDR3 protein. Counted here are tens of thousands of distinct CDR3 sequences, roughly an eighth occurring once; the ten biggest clones make up around 2.8%. Germline assignment: CDR1 LGHDT and CDR2 YNNKEL (reference sequence). V shed 4 bases, J shed 2 bases, and the junction held 11 bases outside the gene matches. The CDR3 extends over 17 amino acids. Overall study findings and caveats: Clonotype matching in VDJdb favored anti-spike CD8 responses and did not capture private and CD4 specificities.

This TCR was recovered from an adult who was a healthcare worker with PCR-confirmed SARS-CoV-2 infection or an uninfected control (not recorded which). The sequences come from whole blood, collected at baseline. The genes are TRBV3-1 and TRBJ2-3; 8 nucleotides agree with TRBD2. CDR3 coding DNA: TGTGCCAGCAGCCGACACACCCTAGCGGGCCTCACAGATACGCAGTATTTT. It is translated as CASSRHTLAGLTDTQYF.